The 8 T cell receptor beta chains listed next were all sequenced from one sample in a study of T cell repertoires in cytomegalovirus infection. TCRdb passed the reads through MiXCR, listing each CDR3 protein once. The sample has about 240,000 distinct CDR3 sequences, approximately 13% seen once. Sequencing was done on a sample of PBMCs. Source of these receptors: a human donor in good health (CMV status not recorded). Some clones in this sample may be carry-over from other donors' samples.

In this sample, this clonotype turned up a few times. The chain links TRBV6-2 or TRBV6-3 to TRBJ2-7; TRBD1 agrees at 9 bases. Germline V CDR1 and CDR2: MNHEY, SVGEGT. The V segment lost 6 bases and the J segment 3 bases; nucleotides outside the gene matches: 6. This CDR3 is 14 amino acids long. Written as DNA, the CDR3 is TGTGCCAGCAGGGGACAGGGTGCGGGCTACGAGCAGTACTTC. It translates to CASRGQGAGYEQYF.

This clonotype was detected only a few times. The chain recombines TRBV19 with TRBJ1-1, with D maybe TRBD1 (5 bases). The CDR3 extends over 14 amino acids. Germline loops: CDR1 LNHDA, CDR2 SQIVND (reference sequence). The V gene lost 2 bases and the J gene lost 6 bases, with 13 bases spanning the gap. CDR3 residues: CASSIRGAGAEAFF. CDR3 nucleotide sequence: TGTGCCAGTAGTATAAGAGGAGCGGGGGCTGAAGCTTTCTTT. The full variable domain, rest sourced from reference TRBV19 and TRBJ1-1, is DGGITQSPKYLFRKEGQNVTLSCEQNLNHDAMYWYRQDPGQGLRLIYYSQIVNDFQKGDIAEGYSVSREKKESFPLTVTSAQKNPTAFYLCASSIRGAGAEAFFGQGTRLTVV.

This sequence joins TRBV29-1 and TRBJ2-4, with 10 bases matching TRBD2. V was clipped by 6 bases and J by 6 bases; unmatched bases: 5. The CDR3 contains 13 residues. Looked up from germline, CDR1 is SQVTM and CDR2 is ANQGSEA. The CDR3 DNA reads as TGCAGCGTGACCGGGACTAGCGTAAACATTCAGTACTTC. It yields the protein CSVTGTSVNIQYF.

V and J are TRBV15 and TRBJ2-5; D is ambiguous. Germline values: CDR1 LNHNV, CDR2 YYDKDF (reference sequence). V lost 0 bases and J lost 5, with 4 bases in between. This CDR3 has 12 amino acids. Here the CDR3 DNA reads TGTGCCACCAGCAGAGATTTGGAGACCCAGTACTTC. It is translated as CATSRDLETQYF.

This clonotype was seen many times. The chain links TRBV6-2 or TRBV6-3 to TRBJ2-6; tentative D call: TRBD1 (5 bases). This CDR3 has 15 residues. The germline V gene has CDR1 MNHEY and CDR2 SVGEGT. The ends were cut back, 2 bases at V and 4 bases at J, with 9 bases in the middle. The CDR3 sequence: CASSYLGAGANVLTF. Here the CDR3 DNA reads TGTGCCAGCAGTTACCTTGGGGCAGGGGCCAACGTCCTGACTTTC.

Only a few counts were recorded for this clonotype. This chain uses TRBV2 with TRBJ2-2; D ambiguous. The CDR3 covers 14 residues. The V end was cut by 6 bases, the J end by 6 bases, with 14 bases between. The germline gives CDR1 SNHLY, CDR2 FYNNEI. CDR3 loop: CASREPRPPGELFF. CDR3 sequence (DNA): TGTGCCAGCAGAGAACCACGTCCCCCCGGGGAGCTGTTTTTT.

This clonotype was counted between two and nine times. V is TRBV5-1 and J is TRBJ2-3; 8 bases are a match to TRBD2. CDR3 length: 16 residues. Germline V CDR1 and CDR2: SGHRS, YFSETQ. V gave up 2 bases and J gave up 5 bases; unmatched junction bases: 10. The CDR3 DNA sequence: TGCGCCAGCAGCTTCAGCGGGGGCCCCCAGGGAGATACGCAGTATTTT. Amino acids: CASSFSGGPQGDTQYF. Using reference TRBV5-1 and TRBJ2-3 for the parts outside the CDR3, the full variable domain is KAGVTQTPRYLIKTRGQQVTLSCSPISGHRSVSWYQQTPGQGLQFLFEYFSETQRNKGNFPGRFSGRQFSNSRSEMNVSTLELGDSALYLCASSFSGGPQGDTQYFGPGTRLTVL.

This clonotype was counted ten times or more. The CDR3 DNA reads as TGCGCCAGCAGCCTTACCGGACAGGGCGGGGGGAACACTGAAGCTTTCTTT. It codes for CASSLTGQGGGNTEAFF. V gene TRBV5-1 combines with J gene TRBJ1-1, with 8 bases fitting TRBD1. This CDR3 has 17 residues. The V and J ends lost 4 bases and 1 base, in that order; junction bases with no gene match: 12. Germline V gene sequence: CDR1 SGHRS, CDR2 YFSETQ.